Sequencing of this TCR beta chain was carried out in a study of blood T cells in healthy people across ages. A second PCR of 7 to 11 cycles used a sample-barcoded 5' primer and a J-beta primer mix. TCRdb recomputed calls from the 5' RACE reads with MiXCR, one row per CDR3 protein. The sample has about 1,800,000 distinct CDR3 sequences, roughly 28% seen once. The CDR3 is 22 residues long. The V end was cut by 2 bases, the J end by 1 base, with 32 bases between. Findings and caveats of the study: Both higher diversity and more naive CD4+ cells marked long-lived donors when set against aged donors. Per million T cells, the diversity of TCR beta decreased roughly linearly as age advanced.

In regard to this clonotype: Its antigen is not identified.

This receptor was identified in a woman in her thirties in good health. The material sequenced was blood. The chain joins TRBV23-1 to TRBJ1-1, with D possibly matching TRBD1 (6 bases). TRBV23-1 is an ORF for which the function is uncertain. This CDR3 reads CASSQVEQGLAWVWPGNTEAFF. For the CDR3, the DNA is TGCGCCAGCAGTCAAGTGGAACAGGGCCTCGCCTGGGTCTGGCCTGGGAACACTGAAGCTTTCTTT.